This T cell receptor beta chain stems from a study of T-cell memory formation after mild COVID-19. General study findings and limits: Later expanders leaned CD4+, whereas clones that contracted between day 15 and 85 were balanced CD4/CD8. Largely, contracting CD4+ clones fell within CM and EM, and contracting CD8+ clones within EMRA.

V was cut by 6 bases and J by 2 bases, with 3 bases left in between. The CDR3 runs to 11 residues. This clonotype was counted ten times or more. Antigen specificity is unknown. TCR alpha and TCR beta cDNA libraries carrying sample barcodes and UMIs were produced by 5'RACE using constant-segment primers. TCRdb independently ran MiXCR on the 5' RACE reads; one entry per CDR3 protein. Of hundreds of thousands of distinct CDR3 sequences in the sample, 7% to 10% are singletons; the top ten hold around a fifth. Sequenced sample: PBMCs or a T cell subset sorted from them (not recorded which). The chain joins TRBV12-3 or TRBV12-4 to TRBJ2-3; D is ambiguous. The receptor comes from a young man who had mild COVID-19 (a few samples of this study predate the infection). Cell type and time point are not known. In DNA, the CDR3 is TGTGCCAGCAGGATCACAGATACGCAGTATTTT. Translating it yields CASRITDTQYF.